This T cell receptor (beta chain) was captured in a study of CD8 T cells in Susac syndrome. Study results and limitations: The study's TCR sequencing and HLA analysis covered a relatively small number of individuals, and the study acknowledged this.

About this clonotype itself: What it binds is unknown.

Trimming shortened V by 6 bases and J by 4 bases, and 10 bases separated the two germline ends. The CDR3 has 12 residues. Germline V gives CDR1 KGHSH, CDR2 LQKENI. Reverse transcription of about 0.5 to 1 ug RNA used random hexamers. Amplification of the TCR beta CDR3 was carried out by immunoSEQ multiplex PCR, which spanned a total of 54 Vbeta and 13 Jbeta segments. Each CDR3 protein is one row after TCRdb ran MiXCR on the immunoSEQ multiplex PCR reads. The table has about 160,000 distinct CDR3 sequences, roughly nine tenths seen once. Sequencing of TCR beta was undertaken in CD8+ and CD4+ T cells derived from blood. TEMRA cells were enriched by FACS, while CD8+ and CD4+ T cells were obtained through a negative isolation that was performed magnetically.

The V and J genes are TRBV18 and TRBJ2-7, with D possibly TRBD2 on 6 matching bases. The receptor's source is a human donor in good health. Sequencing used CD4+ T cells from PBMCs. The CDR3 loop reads CASSPRDYEQYF. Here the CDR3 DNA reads TGTGCCAGCTCTCCGCGGGATTACGAGCAGTACTTC.